This TCR beta chain derives from a study of T cell responses to AZD1222 COVID-19 vaccine. A word on this clone: Its antigen is currently unknown.

Study conclusions and caveats: CD4 TCRs associated with vaccination spanned spike, dominating at 160-218 and 743-854. Recipients of two AZD1222 doses showed rising Spike-specific TCR breadth and depth. In a largely white British group with more females than males, clonal diversity was possibly underestimated.

The junction had 4 bases not matched to a gene; V was cut back by 6 bases and J by 5 bases. Germline CDR1 is MNHEY and CDR2 is SVGAGI. The CDR3 spans 13 residues. Generated by immunoSEQ multiplex PCR, the TCRdb table keeps only in-frame clones and is missing some. Of approximately 110,000 clones detected, roughly nine tenths appear once; the ten largest clones hold over 6.5%. The chain joins TRBV6-5 to TRBJ1-2; TRBD1 aligns across 9 bases. Sequences were derived from peripheral blood, sampled on day 0 of AZD1222 vaccination. The TCR originated in an adult in good health. CDR3 loop: CASSWTGDYGYTF. The DNA for the CDR3 is TGTGCCAGCAGCTGGACAGGGGATTATGGCTACACCTTC.